Presented here are 10 T cell receptor beta chains from one specimen sequenced in a study of shared clonotypes between healthy human individuals. Repertoires were generated with immunoSEQ multiplex PCR, while TCRdb's copy carries only in-frame clones and drops some. This sample yields 2,500,000 or so clones, of which around nine tenths are seen a single time; around 0.14% belongs to the top ten. Sequenced: naive CD4+ T cells sorted from blood. Indicated subset: CD45RA+ positively selected. The origin of the receptors is a man aged 18 to 30 in good health.

Notes on this clone: Other DNA sequences of this sample code for an identical CDR3. The chain employs TRBV10-3 and TRBJ2-7; the D gene is possibly TRBD2 (6 bases). There are 14 residues in the CDR3. Germline CDR1 reads ENHRY; CDR2 reads SYGVKD. V was clipped by 0 bases and J by 1 base, with 7 bases between them. CDR3 in amino acids: CAISESGRSYEQYF. The CDR3 DNA reads as TGTGCCATCAGTGAGTCCGGGAGATCCTACGAGCAGTACTTC.

The chain combines TRBV6-6 with TRBJ1-1, with TRBD1 as a possible D gene (5 bases). This CDR3 comprises 13 residues. The V and J ends lost 2 bases and 4 bases respectively, with 8 bases between them. The germline CDR1 and CDR2 sequences are MNHNY and SVGAGI (reference sequence). This CDR3 is CASSYGGSTEAFF. The CDR3 nucleotides read TGTGCCAGCAGTTACGGGGGGAGCACTGAAGCTTTCTTT.

This sequence joins TRBV7-8 and TRBJ1-6; D is undetermined. Trimming removed 6 bases at V and 7 bases at J, with 25 bases between. CDR1 is SGHVS, CDR2 FQNEAQ, per germline. The CDR3 has 18 residues. As DNA, the CDR3 is TGTGCCAGCAGTTCGCCCCCCGGGGAATTGGGCCTAAATTCACCCCTCCACTTT. Its translation is CASSSPPGELGLNSPLHF.

This chain connects TRBV6-6 to TRBJ1-6; D gene uncertain. Germline V gene data show CDR1 as MNHNY and CDR2 as SVGAGI (reference sequence). V lost 4 bases to trimming and J lost 14 bases, with 15 bases between them. The CDR3 runs 13 residues. The CDR3 loop reads CASSSFTALTLHF. CDR3 nucleotide sequence: TGTGCCAGCAGTTCCTTCACAGCCCTTACCCTCCACTTT.

This clone appeared once. A junction end diverges from the germline sequence, so it may reflect a read error. J is TRBJ2-2 and V is TRBV7-7; D is possibly TRBD2 (6 bases). The V gene's germline CDR1 is SSHAT and CDR2 FNYEAQ (reference sequence). This CDR3 is 13 amino acids long. CDR3 amino acids: CASSSSGAGELFF. The CDR3 nucleotides read TGTGCTAGCAGCTCCTCGGGGGCCGGGGAGCTGTTTTTT.

The gene calls are TRBV5-1 and TRBJ2-1, with 10 nucleotides matching TRBD2. Germline CDR1 SGHRS, CDR2 YFSETQ. CDR3 length: 14 residues. Trimming cost V 0 bases and J 7 bases; bases outside gene matches: 1. The CDR3 DNA sequence: TGCGCCAGCAGCTTGGCTAGCGGGAGAAATGAGCAGTTCTTC. It encodes CASSLASGRNEQFF.

This clone was seen once. This chain connects TRBV11-2 to TRBJ1-1, with TRBD1 as a possible D gene (5 bases). V gave up 5 bases and J gave up 1 base, with 11 bases separating them. The CDR3 covers 14 residues. CDR1 and CDR2 (germline): SGHAT, FQNNGV. Here the CDR3 reads CASSRGLQNTEAFF. The DNA for the CDR3 is TGTGCCAGCAGCCGGGGCCTTCAGAACACTGAAGCTTTCTTT.

This chain links TRBV7-6 with TRBJ2-7; D tentatively fits TRBD1 or TRBD2 (6 bases each). CDR3 length: 19 residues. Trimming took 6 bases from V and 2 from J, leaving 29 bases between them. The germline V gene encodes CDR1 SGHVS and CDR2 FNYEAQ. DNA for the CDR3: TGTGCCAGCAGACTAATAGGATTTTGGGGGGCCCGGGGGACCTACGAGCAGTACTTC. Translated, it gives CASRLIGFWGARGTYEQYF.

The V call is TRBV6-4, the J call TRBJ2-7; D perhaps matches TRBD2 (5 bases). V was clipped by 0 bases and J by 3 bases, with 15 bases between them. Germline V gives CDR1 MRHNA, CDR2 SNTAGT. This CDR3 spans 16 amino acids. The CDR3 sequence is CASSDSGTAGNYEQYF. In DNA form, the CDR3 reads TGTGCCAGCAGTGACTCTGGTACTGCGGGCAACTACGAGCAGTACTTC.

The V call is TRBV11-2, the J call TRBJ1-2; 11 bases line up with TRBD1. Germline V gene data show CDR1 as SGHAT and CDR2 as FQNNGV. The CDR3 extends over 15 amino acids. Trimming removed 4 bases from V and 8 bases from J; junction bases left unmatched: 9. The CDR3, as DNA: TGTGCCAGCAGCTCCTCCGGGACAGGGGGAGAAGGCTACACCTTC. It codes for CASSSSGTGGEGYTF.